The 24 T cell receptor beta chains below come from one sample, sequenced in a study of Graves' ophthalmopathy and Graves' hyperthyroidism. Amplification from RNA transcripts yielded the TCR beta CDR3 regions. The library came from an HTBI-primed first-round RT-PCR and a second-round multiplex PCR. A single record per CDR3 protein comes from TCRdb applying MiXCR to the multiplex PCR reads. The repertoire holds around 40,000 distinct CDR3 sequences, with about 50% as singletons. Sequences were obtained from peripheral blood. The receptors originated from an adult man with Graves' ophthalmopathy.

On this clonotype: Because it lacks the conserved phenylalanine or tryptophan at the end, this CDR3 is likely a read error. No DNA is shown, since the ends of the CDR3 on it are uncertain; the CDR3 is the one TCRdb lists. The chain couples TRBV6-6 to TRBJ2-5; TRBD1 is the table's D call, not checked against the DNA. Germline lookup yields CDR1 MNHNY and CDR2 SVGAGI (reference sequence). The CDR3 has 11 amino acids, counting both end residues. The CDR3 is CASSLGTGGDT.

Remarks on this clonotype: The final CDR3 position lacks the conserved phenylalanine or tryptophan, pointing to a likely read error. This chain links TRBV7-2 with TRBJ2-5, with D hard to call. CDR3 length equals 11 residues. The V gene's germline CDR1 is SGHTA and CDR2 FQGNSA. CDR3 nucleotides: TGTGCAAGCAGCACTGAGGAGACCCAGTACCTC. Translation gives CASSTEETQYL.

Note on this clonotype: The CDR3 does not close with the conserved phenylalanine or tryptophan, likely indicating a read error. V and J are TRBV20-1 and TRBJ1-2, with D maybe TRBD1 (5 bases). The germline V gene encodes CDR1 DFQATT and CDR2 SNEGSKA (reference sequence). The CDR3 covers 15 residues. The CDR3 is CSAGDPQGVDYGYTL. The CDR3 bases are TGCAGTGCTGGAGACCCGCAGGGAGTAGACTATGGCTACACCCTC.

This clonotype was seen many times. The chain links TRBV20-1 to TRBJ1-1; maybe TRBD1 (5 bases). The CDR3 covers 12 residues. Per the germline V gene, CDR1 is DFQATT and CDR2 is SNEGSKA (reference sequence). The V end lost 6 bases, the J end lost 1 base, and 9 bases lay between the germline ends. CDR3 in DNA: TGCAGTGCATCCGGGGGGAACACTGAAGCTTTCTTT. This gives the protein CSASGGNTEAFF.

A note on this clonotype: Mismatch with germline at one junction end may stem from a read error. V usage is TRBV15 and J usage is TRBJ2-2, with 10 bases fitting TRBD1. The germline V gene has CDR1 LNHNV and CDR2 YYDKDF (reference sequence). The CDR3 runs 14 residues. The CDR3 region has the DNA TGTACCACCAGGAAGACAGGGGGCACCGGGGAGCTGTCTTTT. It encodes CTTRKTGGTGELSF.

The chain links TRBV7-3 to TRBJ2-2; TRBD1 is a possible D gene (5 bases). V was trimmed by 5 bases and J by 7 bases, leaving 14 bases between them. The germline V gene has CDR1 SGHTA and CDR2 FQGTGA. CDR3 length: 14 residues. CDR3 DNA: TGTGCCAGCAGCCCACAGGTGAAAGGCGGGGAGCTGTTTTTT. It specifies CASSPQVKGGELFF.

V is TRBV2 and J is TRBJ1-5; no clear D gene. In germline, CDR1 is SNHLY, CDR2 FYNNEI. The V gene lost 3 bases and the J gene lost 7 bases, with 10 bases spanning the gap. The length of the CDR3 is 13 residues. Here the CDR3 DNA reads TGTGCCAGCAGTGAGGACTGGGCGCAGCCCCAGCATTTT. Encoded protein: CASSEDWAQPQHF.

This rearrangement joins TRBV15 to TRBJ2-5; maybe TRBD1 (6 bases). V lost 3 bases, J lost 4 bases, and 18 bases lay in between. From germline, CDR1 is LNHNV and CDR2 YYDKDF (reference sequence). This CDR3 is built from 16 residues. The CDR3 here is CATSSVSGDRRETQYF. Here the CDR3 DNA reads TGTGCCACCAGCAGCGTCTCAGGGGATCGGAGAGAGACCCAGTACTTC.

Details on this clonotype: The junction departs from the called germline gene at one end, perhaps through a read error. The rearrangement links TRBV29-1 to TRBJ2-3; 9 nucleotides agree with TRBD2. Germline CDR1 and CDR2: SQVTM and ANQGSEA. The CDR3 loop spans 15 amino acids. The CDR3 loop reads CSVGGLAGHTDTQYF. The CDR3 bases are TGCAGCGTTGGGGGGCTAGCGGGACACACAGATACGCAGTATTTC.

V is TRBV2 and J is TRBJ2-7, with a weak D call TRBD1 (6 bases). V was cut by 0 bases and J by 9 bases, with 9 bases left in between. The germline gives CDR1 SNHLY, CDR2 FYNNEI. The CDR3 extends over 12 amino acids. The CDR3 protein is CASSEASRGQYF. The CDR3 nucleotides read TGTGCCAGCAGTGAAGCTAGCAGGGGGCAGTACTTC. The whole variable domain, filled in from reference TRBV2 and TRBJ2-7, reads EPEVTQTPSHQVTQMGQEVILRCVPISNHLYFYWYRQILGQKVEFLVSFYNNEISEKSEIFDDQFSVERPDGSNFTLKIRSTKLEDSAMYFCASSEASRGQYFGPGTRLTVT.

About this clonotype: Here the CDR3 omits its conserved ending phenylalanine or tryptophan, so a read error is the likely source. This chain uses TRBV7-9 with TRBJ2-2; D might be TRBD1 (6 bases). V shed 3 bases and J shed 4 bases, with 12 bases lying between them. Germline CDR1 reads SEHNR; CDR2 reads FQNEAQ (reference sequence). There are 15 residues in the CDR3. In DNA form, the CDR3 reads TGTGCCAGCAGCTTGGGGGACACGAGCACCGGGGAGCTGTTTTGT. This encodes CASSLGDTSTGELFC.

This sequence joins TRBV5-1 and TRBJ2-1; D is undetermined. V was pared by 0 bases and J by 9 bases, with 7 bases between. Germline CDR1 is SGHRS and CDR2 is YFSETQ. The CDR3 has 12 residues. The CDR3 nucleotides read TGCGCCAGCAGCTTGGGGTGGGGTGAGCAGTTCTTC. Amino acids: CASSLGWGEQFF. The full variable domain, in which reference TRBV5-1 and TRBJ2-1 provide the parts outside the CDR3, is KAGVTQTPRYLIKTRGQQVTLSCSPISGHRSVSWYQQTPGQGLQFLFEYFSETQRNKGNFPGRFSGRQFSNSRSEMNVSTLELGDSALYLCASSLGWGEQFFGPGTRLTVL.

This clonotype came up once. V usage is TRBV6-5 and J usage is TRBJ2-6; TRBD1 aligns across 7 bases. In germline, CDR1 is MNHEY, CDR2 SVGAGI. V was clipped by 5 bases and J by 4 bases; unmatched bases: 11. CDR3 length: 17 residues. The CDR3 spells CASSRGQVITGANVLTF. The CDR3 region has the DNA TGTGCCAGCAGTCGTGGACAGGTTATCACCGGGGCCAACGTCCTGACTTTC.

J is TRBJ2-2 and V is TRBV7-2, with 12 bases that match TRBD2. Germline V gives CDR1 SGHTA, CDR2 FQGNSA. This CDR3 has 15 amino acids. V was clipped by 3 bases and J by 7 bases; unmatched bases: 3. The CDR3, as DNA: TGTGCCAGCAGCTTCACACTAGCGGGGGGCGGGGAGCTGTTTTTT. This codes for CASSFTLAGGGELFF.

In DNA, the CDR3 is TGCGCCAGCGGCCAGGCTCCGGGACAGAGCTACGAGCAGTACGTC. This encodes CASGQAPGQSYEQYV. The chain couples TRBV4-1 to TRBJ2-7; 7 nucleotides line up with TRBD1. CDR1 and CDR2 from the germline V gene are MGHRA and YSYEKL. The CDR3 has 15 residues.

In regard to this clonotype: A single base separates this from a much larger clone, so it may be a read error. Without the conserved terminal phenylalanine or tryptophan, this CDR3 likely stems from a read error. The chain has TRBV28 and TRBJ2-6; a weak D match, TRBD1 (5 bases). The V and J ends lost 8 bases and 0 bases respectively, with 11 bases between them. The CDR3 spans 15 residues. Germline loops: CDR1 MDHEN, CDR2 SYDVKM. The CDR3 DNA is TGTGCCAGCGGGTGGGGCCGCTCTGGGGCCAACGTCCTGACTCTC. It is translated as CASGWGRSGANVLTL.

This clonotype is labeled as medium-sized (0.01 to 0.1%). The CDR3 region is CASSGMRGNQPQHF. DNA for the CDR3: TGCGCCAGCAGTGGTATGCGGGGTAATCAGCCCCAGCATTTT. V gene TRBV10-2 combines with J gene TRBJ1-5; D gene ambiguous. CDR3 length: 14 residues. Trimming left V 4 bases short and J 4 bases short, with 11 bases between. CDR1 is WSHSY and CDR2 is SAAADI in the germline V gene.

The gene calls are TRBV20-1 and TRBJ2-7; 11 nucleotides match TRBD2. Germline loops: CDR1 DFQATT, CDR2 SNEGSKA (reference sequence). This CDR3 has 12 residues. With V trimmed by 8 bases and J by 7 bases, 7 bases remained unmatched. The CDR3 sequence: CSPFSSGREQYF. DNA of the CDR3: TGCAGTCCCTTTTCTAGCGGGAGGGAGCAGTACTTC.

Remarks on this clonotype: The conserved phenylalanine or tryptophan is not found at the CDR3 terminus, so this likely reflects a read error. The chain uses TRBV12-3 or TRBV12-4 and TRBJ2-7; 8 bases agree with TRBD1. The CDR3 has 14 residues. V lost 3 bases to trimming and J lost 7 bases; unmatched junction nucleotides: 8. This CDR3 is CASSFGTGVGEQYL. The DNA for the CDR3 is TGTGCCAGCAGTTTTGGGACAGGCGTTGGTGAGCAGTACCTC.

In its sample, this clonotype ranks as medium-sized. The gene calls are TRBV29-1 and TRBJ1-4; unclear D gene. V lost 2 bases to trimming and J lost 8 bases, with 6 bases between them. The CDR3 spans 11 residues. From germline, CDR1 is SQVTM and CDR2 ANQGSEA. CDR3 amino acids: CSVESGEKLFF. The CDR3 DNA reads TGCAGCGTTGAATCAGGAGAAAAACTGTTTTTT. Drawing the rest from reference TRBV29-1 and TRBJ1-4, the complete variable domain is SAVISQKPSRDICQRGTSLTIQCQVDSQVTMMFWYRQQPGQSLTLIATANQGSEATYESGFVIDKFPISRPNLTFSTLTVSNMSPEDSSIYLCSVESGEKLFFGSGTQLSVL.

J is TRBJ1-5 and V is TRBV7-2; 12 nucleotides line up with TRBD1. The ends lost 1 base at V and 3 bases at J; junction bases unmatched: 4. From germline, CDR1 is SGHTA and CDR2 FQGNSA. The CDR3 covers 17 residues. This chain's CDR3 is CASSLDGTGGPNQPQHF. CDR3 DNA: TGTGCCAGCAGCTTAGACGGGACAGGGGGCCCCAATCAGCCCCAGCATTTT.

This clonotype was recorded many times. The J gene is TRBJ2-3, the V gene TRBV5-1, with D unresolved. The germline V and J ends were trimmed by 8 bases and 2 bases, with 15 bases remaining between them. The CDR3 runs to 14 residues. Germline V gene data show CDR1 as SGHRS and CDR2 as YFSETQ. The CDR3 is CASRGQPSTDTQYF. As DNA, the CDR3 is TGCGCCAGTCGTGGCCAGCCCTCCACAGATACGCAGTATTTT.

CDR3 amino acids: CSGTDRGKQYV. The CDR3 DNA is TGCAGTGGAACGGACAGGGGGAAACAGTACGTC. This chain links TRBV20-1 with TRBJ2-7; the match to TRBD1 covers 10 bases. The CDR3 is 11 amino acids. Per germline, CDR1 DFQATT and CDR2 SNEGSKA (reference sequence). V lost 7 bases, J lost 10 bases, and 7 bases stayed unmatched.

This clonotype was detected ten times or more. The DNA for the CDR3 is TGCGCCAGCAGCCAAGAGGGGGACAATGAGCAGTTCTTC. It encodes CASSQEGDNEQFF. This chain joins TRBV4-3 and TRBJ2-1; tentatively, D is TRBD1 or TRBD2 (5 bases each). The CDR3 extends over 13 amino acids. Between the trimmed V and J ends, which lost 0 bases and 5 bases, there was a span of 5 bases. CDR1 LGHNA and CDR2 YSLEER come from the germline V gene.